A selection of T cell receptor beta chains follows, all from one sample in a study of cytomegalovirus exposure and HLA in healthy donors. The protocol was immunoSEQ multiplex PCR, while the TCRdb copy is restricted to in-frame clones and leaves out a portion. This table has fewer than 85,000 clones, more than 65% appearing once. The sequenced sample consisted of PBMCs. All receptors come from a man between 65 and 85 years old in good health and CMV-seropositive. CDR3s include the opening cysteine and the closing phenylalanine or tryptophan. The D gene is left open where the match is weak. Size is stated for part of the rows, as once, few or many counts, or as a class when the clone is expanded.

>NA|TRBV2|TRBJ2-3|NA
TGTGCCAGCAGTAGAACCGGGAAGACAGATACGCAGTATTTT
CASSRTGKTDTQYF
>NA|TRBV25-1|TRBJ2-3|NA
TGTGCCAGCAGTTCTGGTAGGCATTCCACAGATATGCAGTATTTT
CASSSGRHSTDMQYF
>TRBD2|TRBV4-2|TRBJ2-3|NA
TGTGCCAGCAGCCAAGATGTACTAGCGGGAGGGCCCACAGATACGCAGTATTTT
CASSQDVLAGGPTDTQYF
>NA|TRBV5-6|TRBJ1-2|NA
TGTGCCAGCAGCAGGCAAGGGGGTGACTATGGCTACACCTTC
CASSRQGGDYGYTF
>NA|TRBV5-1|TRBJ2-2|few
TGCGCCAGCAGCTTGAACGGTCCTAGTAGGACCGGGGAGCTGTTTTTT
CASSLNGPSRTGELFF
>TRBD2|TRBV7-3|TRBJ2-3|NA
TGTGCCAGCAGTTCCCAGGCCGGGACTACAAGGCAGTATTTT
CASSSQAGTTRQYF
>TRBD2|TRBV7-3|TRBJ2-1|NA
TGTGCCAGCAGCTCCGGGACTAGCGGCTACAATGAGCAGTTCTTC
CASSSGTSGYNEQFF
>NA|TRBV11-2|TRBJ2-3|NA
TGTGCCAGCAGGCGGCCCCCCGCAGATACGCAGTATTTT
CASRRPPADTQYF
>TRBD1|TRBV7-3|TRBJ2-7|NA
TGTGCCAGCAGTCCCACGGGACAGGGGGCCCAGCAGTACTTC
CASSPTGQGAQQYF
>NA|TRBV28|TRBJ1-5|NA
TGTGCCAGCACCTTGAGCAGGGCGTATCAGCCCCAGCATTTT
CASTLSRAYQPQHF
>NA|TRBV10-3|TRBJ2-7|NA
TGTGCCATCAGTGATTTAAGTGGTATTGGGCACTTC
CAISDLSGIGHF
>TRBD2|TRBV11-2|TRBJ2-7|NA
TGTGCCAGCAGCCGGACTAGCGGAGGAATCTACGAGCAGTACTTC
CASSRTSGGIYEQYF
>NA|TRBV11-3|TRBJ2-5|NA
TGTGCCAGCAGCTTAGGTCCTAGCGCCGAGACCCAGTACTTC
CASSLGPSAETQYF
>NA|TRBV11-2|TRBJ2-7|NA
TGTGCCAGCAGCTTAGCGCAGGGGCGCTACGAGCAGTACTTC
CASSLAQGRYEQYF
>NA|TRBV5-1|TRBJ2-7|NA
TGCGCCAGCAGCTTTAGACAAGACGAAATCCCCTACGAGCAGTACTTC
CASSFRQDEIPYEQYF
>TRBD1|TRBV2|TRBJ2-2|few
TGTGCCAGCAGAATACAGGGGTCGGCCGGGGAGCTGTTTTTT
CASRIQGSAGELFF
>TRBD2|TRBV14|TRBJ2-1|NA
TGTGCCAGCAGCCAAGGTGTACTAGCGGGGGCCTGGGGGCAGTTCTTC
CASSQGVLAGAWGQFF
>TRBD1|TRBV5-4|TRBJ2-2|NA
TGTGCCACTCAAACCCAGGACAGGGGTCATCGGGAGCTGTTTTTT
CATQTQDRGHRELFF
>NA|TRBV6-1|TRBJ2-2|few
TGTGCCAGCCAGCTATTACAGGGATCCGGGGAGCTGTTTTTT
CASQLLQGSGELFF
>NA|TRBV12-5|TRBJ1-1|NA
TGTGCTAGTGGTTTGGGGAGGGGAACTGAAGCTTTCTTT
CASGLGRGTEAFF
>TRBD1|TRBV11-2|TRBJ1-2|NA
TGTGCCAGCAGCCCGACAGGGGTAAATGGCTACACCTTC
CASSPTGVNGYTF
>TRBD2|TRBV28|TRBJ2-3|NA
TGTGCCAGCAGTGGGACTGGGTTAGCGGGAATGGATACGCAGTATTTT
CASSGTGLAGMDTQYF
>NA|TRBV6-1|TRBJ2-2|NA
TGTGCCAGCAACGGACAGTTCTTGGGGGAGCTGTTTTTT
CASNGQFLGELFF
>NA|TRBV28|TRBJ1-1|NA
TGTGCCAGCAGTACATTCCTGAACACTGAAGCTTTCTTT
CASSTFLNTEAFF
>TRBD1|TRBV10-1|TRBJ2-3|NA
TGCGCCAGCAGTGACCCGGGACAGGGATTAGATACGCAGTATTTT
CASSDPGQGLDTQYF
>TRBD2|TRBV11-2|TRBJ2-3|once
TGTGCCAGCAGCTTAGGCGGGGGGTTGGGTACGCAGTATTTT
CASSLGGGLGTQYF
>NA|TRBV28|TRBJ1-2|NA
TGTGCCAGCAGTTTAGGCCGCTATGGCTACACCTTC
CASSLGRYGYTF
>TRBD2|TRBV28|TRBJ2-7|NA
TGTGCCAGCAGCATGGGCGGGAGTTTGTACGAGCAGTACTTC
CASSMGGSLYEQYF
>TRBD1|TRBV7-9|TRBJ2-7|NA
TGTGCCAGCAGACCCCGGGACAGGGGTCACGAGCAGTACTTC
CASRPRDRGHEQYF
>TRBD1|TRBV28|TRBJ1-2|few
TGTGCCAGCGCACAGGGGAGCTATGGCTACACCTTC
CASAQGSYGYTF
>NA|TRBV10-3|TRBJ2-7|NA
TGTGCCATCAGGCGGGACCCCACAGACGAGCAGTACTTC
CAIRRDPTDEQYF
>TRBD1|TRBV6-5|TRBJ1-6|NA
TGTGCCAGCAGTTACGGACAGGACCACTATAATTCACCCCTCCACTTT
CASSYGQDHYNSPLHF
>NA|TRBV5-1|TRBJ2-7|few
TGCGCCAGCAGCTTGGAATCCCTTGCCTACGAGCAGTACTTC
CASSLESLAYEQYF
>TRBD2|TRBV4-2|TRBJ2-7|NA
TGTGCCAGCAGCCCTGGACTAGCGGGAGGGTACGAGCAGTACTTC
CASSPGLAGGYEQYF
>NA|TRBV4-3|TRBJ2-2|NA
TGCGCCAGCAGCCAGAGGATGGTTGTAGGCACCGGGGAGCTGTTTTTT
CASSQRMVVGTGELFF
>NA|TRBV30|TRBJ2-7|NA
TGTGCCTGGAGTGTAAACGGAATGGGAACGGGAGATTTGTACGAGCAGTACTTC
CAWSVNGMGTGDLYEQYF
>NA|TRBV6-5|TRBJ1-6|few
TGTGCCAGCAGTTACACAGGAAGTGTAGGTTCACCCCTCCACTTT
CASSYTGSVGSPLHF
>NA|TRBV11-3|TRBJ2-7|NA
TGTGCCAGCAGCTTAGGTGCAGGCTACGAGCAGTACTTC
CASSLGAGYEQYF
>TRBD1|TRBV10-3|TRBJ1-5|NA
TGTGCCATCAGGGGGACAGGGACTAATCAGCCCCAGCATTTT
CAIRGTGTNQPQHF
>TRBD1|TRBV7-6|TRBJ2-7|NA
TGTGCCAGCAGCTCCGTGACAGGGGGAGAGCAGTACTTC
CASSSVTGGEQYF
>TRBD2|TRBV28|TRBJ2-1|NA
TGTGCCAGCAGTTGGGCCGCGGCGGGAGAGGGATACAATGAGCAGTTCTTC
CASSWAAAGEGYNEQFF
>TRBD2|TRBV6-5|TRBJ2-1|NA
TGTGCCAGCAGGCCAACGTGGGAGGGCGATGAGCAGTTCTTC
CASRPTWEGDEQFF
>NA|TRBV29-1|TRBJ1-1|NA
TGCAGCGTTGAAGATTTAGGGGGTATGAACACTGAAGCTTTCTTT
CSVEDLGGMNTEAFF